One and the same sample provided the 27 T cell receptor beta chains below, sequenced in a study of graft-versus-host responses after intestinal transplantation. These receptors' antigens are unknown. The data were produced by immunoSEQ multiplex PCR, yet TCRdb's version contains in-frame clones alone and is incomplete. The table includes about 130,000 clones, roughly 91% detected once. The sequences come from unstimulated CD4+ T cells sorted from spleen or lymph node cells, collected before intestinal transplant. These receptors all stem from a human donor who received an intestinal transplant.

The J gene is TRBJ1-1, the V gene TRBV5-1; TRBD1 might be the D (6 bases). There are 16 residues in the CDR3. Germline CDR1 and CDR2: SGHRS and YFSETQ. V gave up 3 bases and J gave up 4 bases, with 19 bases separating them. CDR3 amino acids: CASSSIFKGGSTEAFF. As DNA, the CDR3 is TGCGCCAGCAGCTCCATCTTCAAGGGGGGGAGCACTGAAGCTTTCTTT.

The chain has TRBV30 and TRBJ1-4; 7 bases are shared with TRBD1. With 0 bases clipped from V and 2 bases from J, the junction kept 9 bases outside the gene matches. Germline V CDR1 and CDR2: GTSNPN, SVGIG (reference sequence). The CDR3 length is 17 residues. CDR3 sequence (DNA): TGTGCCTGGAGTGTAGACAGGGTTTTGGGGACTAATGAAAAACTGTTTTTT. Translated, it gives CAWSVDRVLGTNEKLFF.

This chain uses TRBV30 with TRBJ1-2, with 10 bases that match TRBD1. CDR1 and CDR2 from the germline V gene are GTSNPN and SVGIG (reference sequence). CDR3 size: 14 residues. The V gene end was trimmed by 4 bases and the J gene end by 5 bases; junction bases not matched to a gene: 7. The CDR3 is CAWIVTGGWYGYTF. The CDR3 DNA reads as TGTGCCTGGATTGTGACAGGGGGCTGGTATGGCTACACCTTC.

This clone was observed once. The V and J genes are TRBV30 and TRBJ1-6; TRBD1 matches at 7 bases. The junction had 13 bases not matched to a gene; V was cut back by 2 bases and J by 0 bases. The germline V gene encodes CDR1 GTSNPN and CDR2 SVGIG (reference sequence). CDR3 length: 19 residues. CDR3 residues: CAWSLTGAGYSSYNSPLHF. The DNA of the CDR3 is TGTGCCTGGAGTTTAACAGGGGCGGGGTATAGCTCCTATAATTCACCCCTCCACTTT.

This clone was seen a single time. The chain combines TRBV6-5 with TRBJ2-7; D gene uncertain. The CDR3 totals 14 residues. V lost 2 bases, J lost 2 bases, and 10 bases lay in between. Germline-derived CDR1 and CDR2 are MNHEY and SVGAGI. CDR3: CASSYASFTYEQYF. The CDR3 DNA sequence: TGTGCCAGCAGTTACGCCAGTTTTACCTACGAGCAGTACTTC.

The CDR3 is CASRPYRGVLEKLFF. CDR3 nucleotide sequence: TGTGCCAGCAGGCCGTACAGGGGCGTTTTGGAAAAACTGTTTTTT. V usage is TRBV6-1 and J usage is TRBJ1-4; TRBD1 matches at 7 bases. Looked up from germline, CDR1 is MNHNS and CDR2 is SASEGT. Trimming cost V 6 bases and J 8 bases; bases outside gene matches: 12. The CDR3 has 15 residues.

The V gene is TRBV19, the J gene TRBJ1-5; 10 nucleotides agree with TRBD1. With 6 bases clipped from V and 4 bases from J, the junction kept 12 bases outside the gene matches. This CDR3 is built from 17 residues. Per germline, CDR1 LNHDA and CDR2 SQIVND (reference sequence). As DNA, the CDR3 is TGTGCCAGTAGAGGAGGCCCCGGGACAGGGGAGAATCAGCCCCAGCATTTT. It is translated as CASRGGPGTGENQPQHF.

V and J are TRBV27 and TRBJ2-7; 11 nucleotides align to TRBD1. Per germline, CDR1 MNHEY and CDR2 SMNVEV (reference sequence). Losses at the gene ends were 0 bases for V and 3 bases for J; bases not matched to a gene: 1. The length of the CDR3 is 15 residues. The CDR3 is CASSLSGTGGYEQYF. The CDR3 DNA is TGTGCCAGCAGTTTATCGGGGACAGGGGGCTACGAGCAGTACTTC.

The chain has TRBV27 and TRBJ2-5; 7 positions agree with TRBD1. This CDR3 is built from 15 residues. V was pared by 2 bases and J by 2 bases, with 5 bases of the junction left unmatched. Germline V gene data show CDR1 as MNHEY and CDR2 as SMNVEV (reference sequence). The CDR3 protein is CASSLKADRQETQYF. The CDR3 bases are TGTGCCAGCAGTTTAAAAGCGGACAGGCAAGAGACCCAGTACTTC.

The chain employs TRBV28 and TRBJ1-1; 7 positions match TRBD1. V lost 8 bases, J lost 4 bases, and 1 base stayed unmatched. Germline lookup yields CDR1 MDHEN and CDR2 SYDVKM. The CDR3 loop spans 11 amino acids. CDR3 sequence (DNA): TGTGCCAGCGGGACAGCCACTGAAGCTTTCTTT. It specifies CASGTATEAFF.

This CDR3 reads CASNPGGLLNYGYTF. In DNA, the CDR3 is TGTGCCAGCAACCCTGGGGGGCTTTTGAACTATGGCTACACCTTC. The chain employs TRBV28 and TRBJ1-2; D perhaps matches TRBD1 (6 bases). The germline V and J ends were trimmed by 7 bases and 2 bases, with 17 bases remaining between them. Germline CDR1 MDHEN, CDR2 SYDVKM. CDR3 length: 15 residues.

DNA for the CDR3: TGTGCCTGGAGTAGGGCTAGGACCGAGACCCAGTACTTC. This encodes CAWSRARTETQYF. This chain joins TRBV30 and TRBJ2-5; D gene ambiguous. CDR3 size: 13 residues. Trimming pared 2 bases from V and 5 bases from J, leaving 12 bases between. CDR1 and CDR2 from the germline V gene are GTSNPN and SVGIG (reference sequence).

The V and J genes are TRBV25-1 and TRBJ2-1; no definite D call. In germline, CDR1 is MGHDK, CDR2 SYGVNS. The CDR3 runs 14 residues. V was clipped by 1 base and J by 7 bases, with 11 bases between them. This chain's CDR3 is CASSESLQRNEQFF. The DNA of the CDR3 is TGTGCCAGCAGTGAATCTCTACAAAGGAATGAGCAGTTCTTC.

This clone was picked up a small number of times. The CDR3 sequence: CASSYSTYPTYEQYF. In DNA, the CDR3 is TGTGCCAGCAGTTACTCGACATATCCTACCTACGAGCAGTACTTC. The rearrangement uses TRBV6-5 and TRBJ2-7; D remains ambiguous. V was shortened by 0 bases and J by 2 bases, with 11 bases between the two germline ends. The germline V gene has CDR1 MNHEY and CDR2 SVGAGI. The CDR3 contains 15 residues.

This chain's CDR3 is CASSLVAGPSTDTQYF. The CDR3 nucleotides are TGTGCCAGCAGCTTGGTAGCGGGTCCAAGCACAGATACGCAGTATTTT. V and J are TRBV7-2 and TRBJ2-3; 7 bases are a match to TRBD2. The CDR3 consists of 16 residues. Germline V gene sequence: CDR1 SGHTA, CDR2 FQGNSA. V was pared by 3 bases and J by 0 bases, with 6 bases of the junction left unmatched. Supplemented by reference TRBV7-2 and TRBJ2-3, the full variable domain reads GAGVSQSPSNKVTEKGKDVELRCDPISGHTALYWYRQSLGQGLEFLIYFQGNSAPDKSGLPSDRFSAERTGGSVSTLTIQRTQQEDSAVYLCASSLVAGPSTDTQYFGPGTRLTVL.

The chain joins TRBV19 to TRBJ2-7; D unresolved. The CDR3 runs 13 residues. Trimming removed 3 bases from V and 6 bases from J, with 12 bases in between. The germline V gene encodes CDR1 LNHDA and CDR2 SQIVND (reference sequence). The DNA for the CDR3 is TGTGCCAGTAGTATCCTGGGGAAGGGCGAGCAGTACTTC. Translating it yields CASSILGKGEQYF.

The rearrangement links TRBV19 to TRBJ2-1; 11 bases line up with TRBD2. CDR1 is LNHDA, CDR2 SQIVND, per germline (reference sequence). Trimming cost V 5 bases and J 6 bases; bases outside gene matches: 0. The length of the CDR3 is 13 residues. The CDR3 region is CASSLAGGNEQFF. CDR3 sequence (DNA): TGTGCCAGTAGTCTAGCGGGAGGCAATGAGCAGTTCTTC.

As DNA, the CDR3 is TGTGCCAGCAGGCCGGGCAGGTCGAACACCGGGGAGCTGTTTTTT. It yields the protein CASRPGRSNTGELFF. The V and J genes are TRBV2 and TRBJ2-2; no clear D. CDR3 length: 15 residues. Germline V gives CDR1 SNHLY, CDR2 FYNNEI. The V and J ends lost 6 bases and 0 bases respectively, with 11 bases between them.

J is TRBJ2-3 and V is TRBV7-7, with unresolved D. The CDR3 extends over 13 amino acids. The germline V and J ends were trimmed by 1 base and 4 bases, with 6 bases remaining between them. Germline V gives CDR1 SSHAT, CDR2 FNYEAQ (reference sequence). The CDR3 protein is CASSLGVADTQYF. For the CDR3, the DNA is TGTGCCAGCAGCTTAGGTGTTGCAGATACGCAGTATTTT.

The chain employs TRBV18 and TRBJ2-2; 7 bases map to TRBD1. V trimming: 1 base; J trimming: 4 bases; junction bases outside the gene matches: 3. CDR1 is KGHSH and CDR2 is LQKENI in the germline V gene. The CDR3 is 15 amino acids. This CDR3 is CASSPQTGITGELFF. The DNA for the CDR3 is TGTGCCAGCTCACCACAGACAGGGATCACCGGGGAGCTGTTTTTT.

CDR3 sequence: CASSLIAEEQFF. As DNA, the CDR3 is TGTGCCAGCAGTTTAATAGCGGAGGAGCAGTTCTTC. The chain is built from TRBV27 and TRBJ2-1; D perhaps matches TRBD2 (6 bases). Germline V gene sequence: CDR1 MNHEY, CDR2 SMNVEV (reference sequence). The CDR3 has 12 residues. Trimming removed 2 bases from V and 10 bases from J, with 9 bases in between.

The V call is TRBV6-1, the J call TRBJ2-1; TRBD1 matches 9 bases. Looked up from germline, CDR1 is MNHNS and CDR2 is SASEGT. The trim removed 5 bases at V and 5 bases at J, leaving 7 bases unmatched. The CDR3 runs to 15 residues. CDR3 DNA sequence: TGTGCCAGCAGTTCCGACAGGGGGGGAAACAATGAGCAGTTCTTC. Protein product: CASSSDRGGNNEQFF.

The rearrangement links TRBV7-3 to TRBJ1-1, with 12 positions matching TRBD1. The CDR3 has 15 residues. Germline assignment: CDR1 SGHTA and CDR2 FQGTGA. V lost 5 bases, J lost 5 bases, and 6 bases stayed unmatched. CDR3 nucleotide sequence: TGTGCCAGCAGCCCCGGGACAGGGGGCGAGACTGAAGCTTTCTTT. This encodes CASSPGTGGETEAFF.

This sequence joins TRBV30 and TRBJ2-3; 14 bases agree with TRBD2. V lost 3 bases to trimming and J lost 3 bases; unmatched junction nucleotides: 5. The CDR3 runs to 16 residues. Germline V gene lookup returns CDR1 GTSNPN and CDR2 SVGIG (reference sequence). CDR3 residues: CAWSPGLAGGTDTQYF. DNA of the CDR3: TGTGCCTGGAGCCCCGGACTAGCGGGAGGAACAGATACGCAGTATTTT.

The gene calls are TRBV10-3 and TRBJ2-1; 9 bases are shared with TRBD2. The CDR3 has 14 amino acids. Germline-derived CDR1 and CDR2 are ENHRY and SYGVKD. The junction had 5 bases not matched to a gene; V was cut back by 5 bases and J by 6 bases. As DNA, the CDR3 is TGTGCCATCAGTATAGCGGGAGCGGGCAATGAGCAGTTCTTC. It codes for CAISIAGAGNEQFF.

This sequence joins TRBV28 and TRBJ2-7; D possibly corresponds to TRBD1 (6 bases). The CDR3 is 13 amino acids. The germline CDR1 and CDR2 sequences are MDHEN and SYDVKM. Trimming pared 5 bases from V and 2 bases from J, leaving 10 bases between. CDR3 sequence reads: CASSPDSPYEQYF. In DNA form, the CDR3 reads TGTGCCAGCAGTCCGGACAGCCCCTACGAGCAGTACTTC.

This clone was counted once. Here the CDR3 reads CASSPTGGTAYEQYF. As DNA, the CDR3 is TGTGCCAGCAGCCCCACAGGGGGGACAGCCTACGAGCAGTACTTC. The chain is built from TRBV6-1 and TRBJ2-7; 8 bases map to TRBD1. From germline, CDR1 is MNHNS and CDR2 SASEGT. The trim removed 6 bases at V and 2 bases at J, leaving 9 bases unmatched. The CDR3 is 15 residues long.